This passage covers 20 T cell receptor beta chains from one sample sequenced in a study of T cells in localized non-small cell lung cancer. This table comes from immunoSEQ multiplex PCR, and its TCRdb copy is limited to in-frame clones, with some not included. The data hold roughly 35,000 clones, with over 85% observed a single time. The starting material was peripheral blood, obtained before any cancer treatment. The receptors come from a female donor of 60 years or more with stage I lung adenocarcinoma.

The V gene is TRBV6-5, the J gene TRBJ1-5; 8 bases align to TRBD1. This CDR3 spans 15 amino acids. The germline CDR1 and CDR2 sequences are MNHEY and SVGAGI. V lost 0 bases, J lost 3 bases, and 1 base stayed unmatched. The CDR3 region has the DNA TGTGCCAGCAGTTACTCGACAGGGGCCAATCAGCCCCAGCATTTT. It specifies CASSYSTGANQPQHF.

V and J are TRBV7-3 and TRBJ2-5, with TRBD1 matching over 7 bases. The CDR3 length is 15 residues. In germline, CDR1 is SGHTA, CDR2 FQGTGA. Germline trimming cut 2 bases from V and 5 bases from J; bases unmatched to any gene: 8. CDR3 nucleotides: TGTGCCAGCAGCTTAGTGACAGGGAGTGGGGAGACCCAGTACTTC. Protein product: CASSLVTGSGETQYF.

The chain links TRBV19 to TRBJ1-4; D remains unclear. Between the trimmed V and J ends, which lost 7 bases and 7 bases, there was a span of 7 bases. The CDR3 loop spans 11 amino acids. Germline V gives CDR1 LNHDA, CDR2 SQIVND (reference sequence). The DNA for the CDR3 is TGTGCCAGTACCTCCAGTGAAAAACTGTTTTTT. It encodes CASTSSEKLFF.

This chain links TRBV4-1 with TRBJ1-2; D uncertain. V lost 2 bases and J lost 2, with 12 bases in between. This CDR3 region has 15 residues. Germline V gives CDR1 MGHRA, CDR2 YSYEKL. CDR3 loop: CASSQNSAANYGYTF. The CDR3 DNA sequence: TGCGCCAGCAGCCAAAATTCAGCGGCGAACTATGGCTACACCTTC.

V gene TRBV2 combines with J gene TRBJ2-7, with D possibly matching TRBD1 (5 bases). The CDR3 loop spans 15 amino acids. V gave up 2 bases and J gave up 1 base, with 12 bases separating them. CDR1 and CDR2 (germline): SNHLY, FYNNEI. CDR3 sequence reads: CASSEQGFTSYEQYF. The DNA of the CDR3 is TGTGCCAGCAGTGAACAGGGCTTCACTTCCTACGAGCAGTACTTC.

The chain employs TRBV10-3 and TRBJ1-4; 7 bases fit TRBD1. The germline V gene encodes CDR1 ENHRY and CDR2 SYGVKD. The CDR3 has 15 amino acids. Trimming removed 9 bases from V and 3 bases from J; junction bases left unmatched: 10. The CDR3 loop reads CAISATGVSNEKLFF. In DNA form, the CDR3 reads TGTGCCATTTCCGCAACAGGGGTGTCTAATGAAAAACTGTTTTTT.

The chain carries TRBV21-1 and TRBJ2-7; the D call of TRBD2 is as the table states it, not checked on the DNA. TRBV21-1 is recorded as a pseudogene. This CDR3 spans 12 amino acids. The CDR3 nucleotides are TGTGCCAGCCCCCGACGTGGGGGGGAGCAGTACGTC. It specifies CASPRRGGEQYV.

This clone was recorded once. The genes are TRBV2 and TRBJ2-3; 8 bases line up with TRBD1. V gave up 9 bases and J gave up 7 bases; unmatched junction bases: 12. Germline CDR1 reads SNHLY; CDR2 reads FYNNEI. The CDR3 runs 14 residues. CDR3 loop: CASADRGGINTQYF. The CDR3 nucleotides read TGTGCCAGTGCAGACAGGGGAGGAATAAATACGCAGTATTTT. The full variable domain, in which reference TRBV2 and TRBJ2-3 provide the parts outside the CDR3, is EPEVTQTPSHQVTQMGQEVILRCVPISNHLYFYWYRQILGQKVEFLVSFYNNEISEKSEIFDDQFSVERPDGSNFTLKIRSTKLEDSAMYFCASADRGGINTQYFGPGTRLTVL.

V gene TRBV5-4 combines with J gene TRBJ1-3, with 8 nucleotides matching TRBD1. The CDR3 runs 14 residues. The germline CDR1 and CDR2 sequences are SGHNT and YYREEE (reference sequence). The V and J ends lost 4 bases and 2 bases, in that order; junction bases with no gene match: 2. The CDR3 region is CASSTDRAGNTIYF. For the CDR3, the DNA is TGTGCCAGCAGCACGGACAGGGCTGGAAACACCATATATTTT.

This rearrangement joins TRBV11-2 to TRBJ2-1; tentatively, D is TRBD2 (5 bases). The CDR3 is 16 amino acids. V shed 1 base and J shed 5 bases, with 15 bases lying between them. Germline V gene sequence: CDR1 SGHAT, CDR2 FQNNGV. The CDR3 DNA follows: TGTGCCAGCAGCTTAGGGTTCGGGAACCAAGACAATGAGCAGTTCTTC. Translating it yields CASSLGFGNQDNEQFF.

The V call is TRBV11-2, the J call TRBJ2-5; D might be TRBD1 (6 bases). The V end was cut by 5 bases, the J end by 5 bases, with 18 bases between. This CDR3 region has 15 residues. Germline CDR1 SGHAT, CDR2 FQNNGV. The CDR3 loop reads CASSVGFRGRETQYF. The CDR3 DNA reads as TGTGCCAGCAGCGTAGGGTTCAGGGGCAGGGAGACCCAGTACTTC.

The J gene is TRBJ1-4, the V gene TRBV7-9; D is uncertain. Germline assignment: CDR1 SEHNR and CDR2 FQNEAQ (reference sequence). The CDR3 length is 13 residues. The ends were cut back, 5 bases at V and 7 bases at J, with 11 bases in the middle. CDR3 nucleotides: TGTGCCAGCAGCCTCACCCCCCCTGAAAAACTGTTTTTT. It encodes CASSLTPPEKLFF. Combining the CDR3 with reference TRBV7-9 and TRBJ1-4 gives the whole variable domain DTGVSQNPRHKITKRGQNVTFRCDPISEHNRLYWYRQTLGQGPEFLTYFQNEAQLEKSRLLSDRFSAERPKGSFSTLEIQRTEQGDSAMYLCASSLTPPEKLFFGSGTQLSVL.

This clone was counted only a few times. This chain joins TRBV6-5 and TRBJ1-5, with 9 bases matching TRBD1. Germline V gives CDR1 MNHEY, CDR2 SVGAGI. The CDR3 is 15 residues long. With V trimmed by 0 bases and J by 7 bases, 4 bases remained unmatched. CDR3 in DNA: TGTGCCAGCAGTTACTCGTGGACAGGGGAACAGCCCCAGCATTTT. Its protein product is CASSYSWTGEQPQHF.

V usage is TRBV27 and J usage is TRBJ1-6; the match to TRBD1 covers 8 bases. Germline loops: CDR1 MNHEY, CDR2 SMNVEV (reference sequence). The CDR3 length is 15 residues. The junction had 3 bases not matched to a gene; V was cut back by 6 bases and J by 2 bases. CDR3 protein: CASSDRGTYNSPLHF. In nucleotides, the CDR3 is TGTGCCAGCAGCGACAGGGGTACCTATAATTCACCCCTCCACTTT.

This clone has only one observation. V gene TRBV18 combines with J gene TRBJ1-2; possibly TRBD1 for D (5 bases). V was cut by 3 bases and J by 6 bases, with 14 bases left in between. This CDR3 is 14 amino acids long. Germline V gives CDR1 KGHSH, CDR2 LQKENI. The CDR3 sequence: CASSPPVGENGYTF. CDR3 bases: TGTGCCAGCTCACCCCCCGTGGGGGAGAATGGCTACACCTTC.

The chain employs TRBV5-6 and TRBJ1-1, with D possibly matching TRBD1 (6 bases). The CDR3 consists of 15 residues. The V gene lost 4 bases and the J gene lost 4 bases, with 17 bases spanning the gap. From germline, CDR1 is SGHDT and CDR2 YYEEEE. The chain's CDR3 is CASSAEGGRSTEAFF. DNA for the CDR3: TGTGCCAGCAGCGCTGAGGGGGGGAGAAGCACTGAAGCTTTCTTT.

The V and J genes are TRBV7-2 and TRBJ1-2; no clear D gene. CDR3 length: 13 residues. V lost 6 bases to trimming and J lost 0 bases, with 8 bases between them. CDR1 and CDR2 (germline): SGHTA, FQGNSA. The CDR3 here is CASRLQANYGYTF. The DNA for the CDR3 is TGTGCCAGCAGACTACAAGCTAACTATGGCTACACCTTC.

The genes are TRBV5-4 and TRBJ1-1; tentatively, D is TRBD1 (5 bases). The germline V gene encodes CDR1 SGHNT and CDR2 YYREEE (reference sequence). Trimming shortened V by 4 bases and J by 1 base, and 8 bases separated the two germline ends. CDR3 length equals 13 residues. The CDR3 protein is CASSDGQNTEAFF. The CDR3, as DNA: TGTGCCAGCAGCGATGGACAGAACACTGAAGCTTTCTTT.

This clone occurred once. The gene calls are TRBV2 and TRBJ2-7; 7 positions match TRBD2. Per germline, CDR1 SNHLY and CDR2 FYNNEI. This CDR3 spans 15 amino acids. The J segment lost 7 bases and the V segment lost 4 bases, leaving 13 bases of the junction unmatched. The CDR3: CASSVFPGNGGEQYF. CDR3 DNA sequence: TGTGCCAGCAGTGTTTTCCCCGGCAACGGGGGGGAGCAGTACTTC. The full variable domain, with the rest looked up from reference TRBV2 and TRBJ2-7, is EPEVTQTPSHQVTQMGQEVILRCVPISNHLYFYWYRQILGQKVEFLVSFYNNEISEKSEIFDDQFSVERPDGSNFTLKIRSTKLEDSAMYFCASSVFPGNGGEQYFGPGTRLTVT.

V is TRBV15 and J is TRBJ1-5, with D uncertain. Trimming took 6 bases from V and 2 from J, leaving 11 bases between them. The CDR3 consists of 14 residues. CDR1 is LNHNV and CDR2 is YYDKDF in the germline V gene (reference sequence). CDR3 in DNA: TGTGCCACCAGTCACCTTGGGGGCAATCAGCCCCAGCATTTT. It encodes CATSHLGGNQPQHF.